This T cell receptor beta chain came from a study of blood T cell repertoires in COVID-19. CDR3 length equals 10 residues. Germline V gene lookup returns CDR1 SQVTM and CDR2 ANQGSEA. Trimming removed 7 bases from V and 1 base from J, with 4 bases in between. TCRdb keeps only in-frame clones here, not all; method: immunoSEQ multiplex PCR. The sample lists around 280,000 clones; 85% were seen once. Sequenced: peripheral blood. This TCR was recovered from a woman aged 50 to 60 with active or convalescent COVID-19. V gene TRBV29-1 combines with J gene TRBJ1-1; no reliable D call. The CDR3, as DNA: TGCAGCGGGCAGAACACTGAAGCTTTCTTT. It encodes CSGQNTEAFF.